This is a list of T cell receptor beta chains from one sample in a study of cytomegalovirus exposure and HLA in healthy donors. The protocol was immunoSEQ multiplex PCR, while the TCRdb copy is restricted to in-frame clones and leaves out a portion. The sample yields tens of thousands of clones, under 95% seen once. The sample consisted of PBMCs. These receptors came from a woman aged 25 to 39 in good health and CMV-seropositive. The CDR3 runs from the conserved cysteine through the conserved F or W. The D gene is left open where the match is weak. Rows give clone size only sometimes, using once, few, many, or a class for an expanded clone.

V: TRBV7-2; J: TRBJ1-2; size: -; D: -; DNA: TGTGCCAGCAGCTCCTTTCGGGGGTCGGACTATGGCTACACCTTC; CDR3: CASSSFRGSDYGYTF
V: TRBV4-3; J: TRBJ1-2; size: -; D: TRBD1; DNA: TGCGCCAGCAGCAGGGACAGATTCTATGGCTACACCTTC; CDR3: CASSRDRFYGYTF
V: TRBV2; J: TRBJ2-2; size: -; D: -; DNA: TGTGCCAGCACCCCCCGGACAGCGAACACCGGGGAGCTGTTTTTT; CDR3: CASTPRTANTGELFF
V: TRBV4-1; J: TRBJ2-2; size: -; D: -; DNA: TGCGCCAGCAGCCAAGAGATCCCAGGGTTAAGGAACACCGGGGAGCTGTTTTTT; CDR3: CASSQEIPGLRNTGELFF
V: TRBV28; J: TRBJ2-2; size: -; D: -; DNA: TGTGCCAGCAGTTTTTTAGGGGTAGGGACGAACACCGGGGAGCTGTTTTTT; CDR3: CASSFLGVGTNTGELFF
V: TRBV5-1; J: TRBJ2-3; size: once; D: -; DNA: TGCGCCAGCAGCTTCGAGGGAGTCCCCACAGATACGCAGTATTTT; CDR3: CASSFEGVPTDTQYF
V: TRBV28; J: TRBJ2-1; size: -; D: TRBD2; DNA: TGTGCCAGCAGTTTCGGCGGGAGCAATGAGCAGTTCTTC; CDR3: CASSFGGSNEQFF
V: TRBV6-1; J: TRBJ1-1; size: -; D: TRBD1; DNA: TGTGCCAGCAACAGGGGCGCTGAAGCTTTCTTT; CDR3: CASNRGAEAFF
V: TRBV11-2; J: TRBJ2-1; size: -; D: -; DNA: TGTGCCAGCAGCTTTGCCGCGAAAAGTGAGCAGTTCTTC; CDR3: CASSFAAKSEQFF
V: TRBV10-3; J: TRBJ2-1; size: -; D: TRBD1; DNA: TGTGCCATCAGTGACAGGGACAGCTTCAATGAGCAGTTCTTC; CDR3: CAISDRDSFNEQFF
V: TRBV11-2; J: TRBJ2-3; size: -; D: -; DNA: TGTGCCAGCAGCTCAGTGGGGCTAGTGCCAGATACGCAGTATTTT; CDR3: CASSSVGLVPDTQYF
V: TRBV5-6; J: TRBJ2-5; size: -; D: TRBD1; DNA: TGTGCCAGCAGCAAACAGGGGTATCGGGAGACCCAGTACTTC; CDR3: CASSKQGYRETQYF
V: TRBV14; J: TRBJ1-5; size: -; D: TRBD1; DNA: TGTGCCAGTAGATGGACAGGGGGCGGTGTTTGGTGTGGTCAGCCCCAGCATTTT; CDR3: CASRWTGGGVWCGQPQHF
V: TRBV29-1; J: TRBJ1-1; size: -; D: TRBD1; DNA: TGCAGCGCTCAGGGACAGGGCGGGCGTTCGTGGTACACTGAAGCTTTCTTT; CDR3: CSAQGQGGRSWYTEAFF
V: TRBV10-3; J: TRBJ1-1; size: -; D: -; DNA: TGTGCCATCGCCGGACTGTTGGGCACTGAAGCTTTCTTT; CDR3: CAIAGLLGTEAFF
V: TRBV6-6; J: TRBJ1-5; size: -; D: TRBD1; DNA: TGTGCCAGCAGTTACACAGGGGGCGGCAATCAGCCCCAGCATTTT; CDR3: CASSYTGGGNQPQHF
V: TRBV4-2; J: TRBJ2-7; size: -; D: TRBD2; DNA: TGTGCCAGCAGCCAAGATAAGGGAGGGCCCTCCTACGAGCAGTACTTC; CDR3: CASSQDKGGPSYEQYF
V: TRBV9; J: TRBJ2-1; size: -; D: -; DNA: TGTGCCAGCAGCGTAGGGAGCAGGGTCAATGAGCAGTTCTTC; CDR3: CASSVGSRVNEQFF
V: TRBV2; J: TRBJ1-1; size: -; D: -; DNA: TGTGCCAGCAGTGGATCATATAGTGGAGTCTCGGGATGGACTGAAGCTTTCTTT; CDR3: CASSGSYSGVSGWTEAFF
V: TRBV19; J: TRBJ1-1; size: -; D: -; DNA: TGTGCCAGTAGTACTACAGGGTTTTTAACTGAAGCTTTCTTT; CDR3: CASSTTGFLTEAFF
V: TRBV5-4; J: TRBJ1-1; size: -; D: -; DNA: TGTGCCAGCAGCAACCAGGGGCGGAATGAAGCTTTCTTT; CDR3: CASSNQGRNEAFF
V: TRBV27; J: TRBJ1-3; size: -; D: -; DNA: TGTGCCAGCGGAACAGGGATCTCTGGAAACACCATATATTTT; CDR3: CASGTGISGNTIYF
V: TRBV5-8; J: TRBJ2-1; size: -; D: TRBD2; DNA: TGTGCCAGCGTAAAACTAGCGGGAGGTTATGAGCAGTTCTTC; CDR3: CASVKLAGGYEQFF
V: TRBV5-1; J: TRBJ2-3; size: -; D: -; DNA: TGCGCCAGCAGCTTGGTGGGTGCGAGGGATACGCAGTATTTT; CDR3: CASSLVGARDTQYF
V: TRBV27; J: TRBJ1-2; size: -; D: -; DNA: TGTGCCAGCAGTTTATCGCATGCGGGGAACTATGGCTACACCTTC; CDR3: CASSLSHAGNYGYTF
V: TRBV28; J: TRBJ2-1; size: -; D: -; DNA: TGTGCCAGCAGTTTTGAGGCGCCCGAGCCGTCCACTGAGCAGTTCTTC; CDR3: CASSFEAPEPSTEQFF
V: TRBV5-1; J: TRBJ2-7; size: -; D: TRBD2; DNA: TGCGCCAGCAGCACTGGACTAGCGGGAGTATCAACCCACGAGCAGTACTTC; CDR3: CASSTGLAGVSTHEQYF
V: TRBV11-2; J: TRBJ2-5; size: -; D: TRBD1; DNA: TGTGCCAGCAGCTCCCAGACCGGGACAGGGACAGAGACCCAGTACTTC; CDR3: CASSSQTGTGTETQYF
V: TRBV9; J: TRBJ1-4; size: -; D: -; DNA: TGTGCCAGCAGCGCGACAGGAACTAATGAAAAACTGTTTTTT; CDR3: CASSATGTNEKLFF
V: TRBV19; J: TRBJ1-2; size: once; D: -; DNA: TGTGCCAGTAGTAGAGACGCCAGGGGCCGCGTTTATGGCTACACCTTC; CDR3: CASSRDARGRVYGYTF
V: TRBV5-6; J: TRBJ2-3; size: -; D: TRBD1; DNA: TGTGCCAGCAGCTTGGACAGGGGGCATGGAGATACGCAGTATTTT; CDR3: CASSLDRGHGDTQYF
V: TRBV18; J: TRBJ1-5; size: -; D: -; DNA: TGTGCCAGCTCACTGGGAGAATATAGCAATCAGCCCCAGCATTTT; CDR3: CASSLGEYSNQPQHF
V: TRBV4-1; J: TRBJ2-7; size: -; D: TRBD2; DNA: TGCGCCAGCAGCCAAGGAGTGGCTAGCGGCTACGAGCAGTACTTC; CDR3: CASSQGVASGYEQYF
V: TRBV28; J: TRBJ2-3; size: -; D: TRBD2; DNA: TGTGCCAGCAGTTCTAGCGGGAGAGCAGATACGCAGTATTTT; CDR3: CASSSSGRADTQYF
V: TRBV7-2; J: TRBJ2-7; size: -; D: -; DNA: TGTGCCAGCAGCTCGGACTTATACGAGCAGTACTTC; CDR3: CASSSDLYEQYF
V: TRBV20-1; J: TRBJ1-1; size: -; D: -; DNA: TGCAGCTGTTGGCAGAACACTGAAGCTTTCTTT; CDR3: CSCWQNTEAFF
V: TRBV25-1; J: TRBJ2-4; size: -; D: -; DNA: TGTGCCAGCGAGGGGGACGGGGCCAAAAACATTCAGTACTTC; CDR3: CASEGDGAKNIQYF
V: TRBV6-4; J: TRBJ2-3; size: few; D: -; DNA: TGTGCCAGCAGTGGAAGCGGGAGCACAGATACGCAGTATTTT; CDR3: CASSGSGSTDTQYF
V: TRBV28; J: TRBJ2-7; size: -; D: TRBD2; DNA: TGTGCCAGCAGTTTAGCGGGACTAGCGGGAGGACCATCTCCTTGGGAGCAGTACTTC; CDR3: CASSLAGLAGGPSPWEQYF
V: TRBV9; J: TRBJ2-7; size: -; D: TRBD2; DNA: TGTGCCAGCAGCGTAGAACCAGCGGGAGGGCCCGGTATCGAGCAGTACTTC; CDR3: CASSVEPAGGPGIEQYF
V: TRBV30; J: TRBJ2-1; size: -; D: -; DNA: TGTGCCTGGAGTGTACGGGAAGGGTCAATTGAGCAGTTCTTC; CDR3: CAWSVREGSIEQFF
V: TRBV11-2; J: TRBJ2-1; size: -; D: TRBD2; DNA: TGTGCCAGCAGCCCACAAACGGGTTCACTAGCGGGGGTTAGGGATGAGCAGTTCTTC; CDR3: CASSPQTGSLAGVRDEQFF
V: TRBV19; J: TRBJ2-1; size: -; D: -; DNA: TGTGCCAGTAGTAGTGCAGGTGTATTTGAGCAGTTCTTC; CDR3: CASSSAGVFEQFF
V: TRBV19; J: TRBJ2-7; size: -; D: TRBD1; DNA: TGTGCCAGTAGTCTCCGGGGACAGGGCTACGAGCAGTACTTC; CDR3: CASSLRGQGYEQYF
V: TRBV14; J: TRBJ1-1; size: once; D: -; DNA: TGTGCCAGCAGCCAGGGGGCCTATAGGACCACTGAAGCTTTCTTT; CDR3: CASSQGAYRTTEAFF
V: TRBV27; J: TRBJ2-5; size: -; D: -; DNA: TGTGCCAGCGCCGGGGGGCAGGGGGCTTTCGAGACCCAGTACTTC; CDR3: CASAGGQGAFETQYF
V: TRBV30; J: TRBJ1-4; size: once; D: -; DNA: TGTGCCTGGCGACAATATTTTTTTGGGGCGCATGTTGAAAAACTGTTTTTT; CDR3: CAWRQYFFGAHVEKLFF
V: TRBV4-1; J: TRBJ2-1; size: -; D: TRBD2; DNA: TGCGCCAGCAGCCAGGCGGACTTCCTAGCGGGAGCTTTTAATGAGCAGTTCTTC; CDR3: CASSQADFLAGAFNEQFF
V: TRBV7-2; J: TRBJ1-1; size: -; D: -; DNA: TGTGCCAGCAGCTTAACGGTGAACACTGAAGCTTTCTTT; CDR3: CASSLTVNTEAFF
V: TRBV6-5; J: TRBJ2-3; size: once; D: TRBD2; DNA: TGTGCCAGCAGTTACCTAGCGGCTAGCACAGATACGCAGTATTTT; CDR3: CASSYLAASTDTQYF
V: TRBV9; J: TRBJ2-7; size: -; D: -; DNA: TGTGCCAGCAGCGTAGCGCCCACAGAACACTACGAGCAGTACTTC; CDR3: CASSVAPTEHYEQYF
V: TRBV18; J: TRBJ2-1; size: -; D: TRBD2; DNA: TGTGCCAGCTCGGCGGCTAGCGGCCCCTACAATGAGCAGTTCTTC; CDR3: CASSAASGPYNEQFF
V: TRBV18; J: TRBJ1-1; size: -; D: TRBD1; DNA: TGTGCCAGCTCACCGGCACGACAGGGAGCGAACACTGAAGCTTTCTTT; CDR3: CASSPARQGANTEAFF
V: TRBV29-1; J: TRBJ2-1; size: -; D: -; DNA: TGCAGCGTTGAAGGTCTAGCATCCTACAATGAGCAGTTCTTC; CDR3: CSVEGLASYNEQFF
V: TRBV21-1; J: TRBJ2-7; size: -; D: -; DNA: TGTGCCAGCAGCAAACCCACCGACAGGGGAGGGAACGAGCAGTACTTC; CDR3: CASSKPTDRGGNEQYF
V: TRBV15; J: TRBJ2-3; size: -; D: TRBD2; DNA: TGTGCCACCAGTACGGGAGGTGGGAGCACAGATACGCAGTATTTT; CDR3: CATSTGGGSTDTQYF
V: TRBV4-3; J: TRBJ2-3; size: -; D: -; DNA: TGCGCCAGCAGCCAAGATGCAGGGTTCACCACAGATACGCAGTATTTT; CDR3: CASSQDAGFTTDTQYF